These 18 T cell receptor beta chains originate from one sample sequenced in a study of PD-L1 blockade in urothelial cancer. The data were produced by immunoSEQ multiplex PCR, yet TCRdb's version contains in-frame clones alone and is incomplete. Of some 79,000 clones listed, roughly 80% are singletons. This specimen was PBMCs, taken around atezolizumab (anti-PD-L1) treatment. Every receptor here comes from a man aged 65 to 85 with urothelial cancer.

This clone was counted at least ten times. The rearrangement uses TRBV7-9 and TRBJ2-7, with D possibly TRBD2 on 5 matching bases. The V end lost 4 bases, the J end lost 1 base, and 5 bases lay between the germline ends. The CDR3 totals 12 residues. Germline CDR1 is SEHNR and CDR2 is FQNEAQ (reference sequence). The CDR3 region has the DNA TGTGCCAGCAGCTGGACTTCCTACGAGCAGTACTTC. The encoded protein is CASSWTSYEQYF.

The chain carries TRBV9 and TRBJ2-3; no firm D call. In germline, CDR1 is SGDLS, CDR2 YYNGEE. The V and J ends lost 2 bases and 2 bases respectively, with 9 bases between them. There are 14 residues in the CDR3. The CDR3 nucleotides are TGTGCCAGCAGCGTCGGGTCTTTCACAGATACGCAGTATTTT. As protein: CASSVGSFTDTQYF.

The chain combines TRBV19 with TRBJ1-2, with 9 bases that match TRBD1. The CDR3 sequence is 15 residues long. The J segment lost 8 bases and the V segment lost 5 bases, leaving 12 bases of the junction unmatched. CDR1 is LNHDA, CDR2 SQIVND, per germline (reference sequence). The CDR3 coding sequence is TGTGCCAGTAGTCCCCACCGGGACAGGGACGTAGGCTACACCTTC. Protein product: CASSPHRDRDVGYTF.

This clone was recorded a few times. The chain uses TRBV19 and TRBJ1-1; TRBD1 aligns across 10 bases. The CDR3 spans 18 residues. Trimming took 5 bases from V and 2 from J; bases not matched to a gene: 14. CDR1 and CDR2 from the germline V gene are LNHDA and SQIVND (reference sequence). The CDR3 DNA reads as TGTGCCAGTAGTCCGTGGAACCCGACAGGGGGCTTTAACACTGAAGCTTTCTTT. Its translation is CASSPWNPTGGFNTEAFF.

The V call is TRBV7-2, the J call TRBJ2-7, with D possibly matching TRBD2 (5 bases). From germline, CDR1 is SGHTA and CDR2 FQGNSA. Trimming removed 1 base at V and 4 bases at J, with 11 bases between. This CDR3 spans 14 amino acids. Here the CDR3 reads CASSLVIRGYEQYF. The CDR3 nucleotides read TGTGCCAGCAGCTTAGTGATCAGAGGGTACGAGCAGTACTTC.

Concerning this clone itself: Other DNA sequences in this specimen translate into the identical CDR3. The chain combines TRBV15 with TRBJ2-3; D is uncertain. Trimming pared 0 bases from V and 3 bases from J, leaving 4 bases between. This CDR3 is built from 13 residues. Per germline, CDR1 LNHNV and CDR2 YYDKDF (reference sequence). CDR3 in DNA: TGTGCCACCAGCAGAGAGGCAACAGATACGCAGTATTTT. It specifies CATSREATDTQYF.

This rearrangement joins TRBV18 to TRBJ2-1; the D gene is possibly TRBD2 (6 bases). The germline gives CDR1 KGHSH, CDR2 LQKENI. This CDR3 comprises 15 residues. V shed 3 bases and J shed 6 bases, with 15 bases lying between them. The CDR3 is CASSPSVGGVNEQFF. The DNA for the CDR3 is TGTGCCAGCTCACCGTCAGTCGGAGGGGTCAATGAGCAGTTCTTC. The full variable domain, its missing parts supplied by reference TRBV18 and TRBJ2-1, is NAGVMQNPRHLVRRRGQEARLRCSPMKGHSHVYWYRQLPEEGLKFMVYLQKENIIDESGMPKERFSAEFPKEGPSILRIQQVVRGDSAAYFCASSPSVGGVNEQFFGPGTRLTVL.

The J gene is TRBJ2-5, the V gene TRBV7-6; the match to TRBD1 covers 9 bases. CDR1 is SGHVS and CDR2 is FNYEAQ in the germline V gene. This CDR3 has 16 residues. V lost 1 base and J lost 5; bases outside the gene matches: 8. CDR3 nucleotides: TGTGCCAGCAGCTTAGAGATAGGACAGGGGCAGGAGACCCAGTACTTC. It translates to CASSLEIGQGQETQYF.

J is TRBJ2-7 and V is TRBV10-3, with D tentatively TRBD1 (6 bases). From germline, CDR1 is ENHRY and CDR2 SYGVKD. Trimming removed 6 bases at V and 4 bases at J, with 13 bases between. This CDR3 region has 13 residues. Here the CDR3 reads CAIRPGQLYEQYF. The DNA for the CDR3 is TGTGCCATCAGGCCAGGACAGCTATACGAGCAGTACTTC.

The rearrangement links TRBV6-6 to TRBJ2-7; 10 positions match TRBD1. The CDR3 covers 15 residues. Germline V lookup: CDR1 MNHNY, CDR2 SVGAGI (reference sequence). V trimming: 5 bases; J trimming: 0 bases; junction bases outside the gene matches: 4. CDR3 nucleotides: TGTGCCAGCAGTGGCCGGACAGGGGGCTCCTACGAGCAGTACTTC. This codes for CASSGRTGGSYEQYF.

The V and J genes are TRBV6-5 and TRBJ2-7; D unclear. Germline V gene data show CDR1 as MNHEY and CDR2 as SVGAGI. The CDR3 loop spans 13 amino acids. V lost 3 bases and J 2 bases, leaving 8 bases between the germline ends. The CDR3 spells CASSYTAAYEQYF. The CDR3 coding sequence is TGTGCCAGCAGTTATACTGCCGCCTACGAGCAGTACTTC.

The chain couples TRBV7-2 to TRBJ2-2; 7 bases fit TRBD2. Germline V gene lookup returns CDR1 SGHTA and CDR2 FQGNSA. The V and J ends lost 3 bases and 9 bases, in that order; junction bases with no gene match: 4. The CDR3 runs 13 residues. CDR3 loop: CASSFGAGWELFF. The CDR3 DNA is TGTGCCAGCAGCTTCGGAGCGGGGTGGGAGCTGTTTTTT.

This chain links TRBV5-1 with TRBJ2-1; TRBD2 aligns across 11 bases. V trimming: 4 bases; J trimming: 4 bases; junction bases outside the gene matches: 7. The germline gives CDR1 SGHRS, CDR2 YFSETQ. This CDR3 comprises 16 residues. CDR3 DNA sequence: TGCGCCAGCAGCCCGGCCGGGACTAGCGGTTACAATGAGCAGTTCTTC. This sequence encodes CASSPAGTSGYNEQFF.

The V gene is TRBV11-2, the J gene TRBJ2-1; 7 positions match TRBD1. J lost 6 bases, V lost 6 bases, and 11 bases had no gene match. Per the germline V gene, CDR1 is SGHAT and CDR2 is FQNNGV. The CDR3 consists of 15 residues. The CDR3 loop is CASRTGLGGGNEQFF. In DNA form, the CDR3 reads TGTGCCAGCAGGACAGGGTTAGGAGGAGGCAATGAGCAGTTCTTC.

J is TRBJ1-6 and V is TRBV5-1; 7 positions agree with TRBD1. The germline gives CDR1 SGHRS, CDR2 YFSETQ. The CDR3 is made up of 13 amino acids. The V gene end was trimmed by 3 bases and the J gene end by 6 bases; junction bases not matched to a gene: 0. In DNA, the CDR3 is TGCGCCAGCAGCTGGGACAGTAATTCACCCCTCCACTTT. It specifies CASSWDSNSPLHF.

This chain links TRBV21-1 with TRBJ1-1. TRBV21-1 is reported as a pseudogene. The CDR3 covers 17 residues. This chain's CDR3 is CASSKALLVRGNTEAFF. CDR3 in DNA: TGTGCCAGCAGCAAAGCGCTTTTGGTTCGGGGAAACACTGAAGCTTTCTTT.

This clone was detected a few times. The chain is built from TRBV7-2 and TRBJ2-7, with D possibly matching TRBD2 (5 bases). This CDR3 comprises 15 residues. V shed 1 base and J shed 2 bases, with 12 bases lying between them. From germline, CDR1 is SGHTA and CDR2 FQGNSA. CDR3 residues: CASSLDPGSPYEQYF. CDR3 DNA: TGTGCCAGCAGCTTAGATCCGGGGTCCCCCTACGAGCAGTACTTC.

This sequence joins TRBV19 and TRBJ2-7, with TRBD1 identical over 8 bases. CDR3 size: 13 residues. J lost 4 bases, V lost 7 bases, and 6 bases had no gene match. The germline V gene encodes CDR1 LNHDA and CDR2 SQIVND (reference sequence). CDR3 protein: CASKVTGGYEQYF. The DNA for the CDR3 is TGTGCCAGTAAGGTCACAGGGGGGTACGAGCAGTACTTC.